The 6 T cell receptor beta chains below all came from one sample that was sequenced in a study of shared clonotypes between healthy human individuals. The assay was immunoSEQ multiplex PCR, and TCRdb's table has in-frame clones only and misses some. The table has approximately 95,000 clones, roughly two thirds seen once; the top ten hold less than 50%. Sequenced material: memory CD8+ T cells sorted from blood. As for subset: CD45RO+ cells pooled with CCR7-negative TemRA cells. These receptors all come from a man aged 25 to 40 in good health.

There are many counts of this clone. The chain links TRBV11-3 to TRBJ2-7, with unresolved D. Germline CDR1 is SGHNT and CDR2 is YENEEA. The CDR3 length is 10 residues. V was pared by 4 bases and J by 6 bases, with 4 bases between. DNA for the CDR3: TGTGCCAGCAGCTCTAGCGAGCAGTACTTC. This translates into CASSSSEQYF.

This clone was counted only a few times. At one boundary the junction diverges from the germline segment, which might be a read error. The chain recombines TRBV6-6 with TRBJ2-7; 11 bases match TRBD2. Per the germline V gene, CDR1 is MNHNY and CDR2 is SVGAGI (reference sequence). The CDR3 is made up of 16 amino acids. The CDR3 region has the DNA TGTGCCAGCAGTTACGGAATAGCGGGAGGGTATGCCGAGCAATACTTC. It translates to CASSYGIAGGYAEQYF.

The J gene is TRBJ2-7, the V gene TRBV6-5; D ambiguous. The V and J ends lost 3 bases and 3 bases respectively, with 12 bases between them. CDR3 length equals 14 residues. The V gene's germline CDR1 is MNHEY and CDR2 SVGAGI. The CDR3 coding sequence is TGTGCCAGCAGTTATAGCCGGGCGGACTACGAGCAGTACTTC. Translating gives CASSYSRADYEQYF.

CDR3 in amino acids: CASSPFGFGRSGRNEQFF. The CDR3 DNA reads TGTGCCAGCTCACCATTCGGGTTCGGGCGGAGTGGTCGGAATGAGCAGTTCTTC. The rearrangement links TRBV18 to TRBJ2-1; D is unresolved. The germline gives CDR1 KGHSH, CDR2 LQKENI. The CDR3 has 18 residues. The V and J ends lost 2 bases and 7 bases respectively, with 24 bases between them.

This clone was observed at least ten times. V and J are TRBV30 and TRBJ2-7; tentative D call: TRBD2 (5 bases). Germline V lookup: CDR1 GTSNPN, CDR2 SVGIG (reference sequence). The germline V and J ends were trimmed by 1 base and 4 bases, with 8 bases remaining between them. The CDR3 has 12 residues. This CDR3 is CAWSARGYEQYF. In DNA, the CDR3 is TGTGCCTGGAGTGCCCGAGGGTACGAGCAGTACTTC.

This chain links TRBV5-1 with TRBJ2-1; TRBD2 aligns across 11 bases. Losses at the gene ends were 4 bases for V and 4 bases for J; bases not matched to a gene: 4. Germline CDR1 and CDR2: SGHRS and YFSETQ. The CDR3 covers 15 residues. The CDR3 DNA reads TGCGCCAGCAGCCTGGGACTAGCGGCGTACAATGAGCAGTTCTTC. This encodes CASSLGLAAYNEQFF.